This T cell receptor (beta chain) originates from a study of T cell repertoires in aging, cancer and after chemotherapy. About the research overall: The whole study produced a dataset of about 8.8 million TCR reads. Study results and limitations: Loss of evenness, beyond lost richness, contributed to age-related TCR diversity decline in cancer patients.

With regard to this clonotype: The target antigen is unknown.

The CDR3 runs to 17 residues. Losses at the gene ends were 5 bases for V and 0 bases for J; bases not matched to a gene: 7. Per germline, CDR1 LNHDA and CDR2 SQIVND (reference sequence). TRB rearrangements spanning V, D and J were amplified using mixed TRB-A/B primers. TCRdb analysed the multiplex PCR reads with MiXCR anew, one entry per CDR3 protein. Of 9,300 or so distinct CDR3 sequences in the sample, 35% to 50% were seen once. Peripheral blood genomic DNA, not sorted cells or RNA, was the template. This rearrangement joins TRBV19 to TRBJ1-3, with 10 bases lining up with TRBD1. The sample taken for sequencing was blood. The TCR sequence derives from a human donor in good health. The CDR3 reads CASSSDRGRISGNTIYF. The CDR3, as DNA: TGTGCCAGTAGTTCCGACAGGGGGCGAATCTCTGGAAACACCATATATTTT. Looking up the rest from reference TRBV19 and TRBJ1-3 gives the full variable domain: DGGITQSPKYLFRKEGQNVTLSCEQNLNHDAMYWYRQDPGQGLRLIYYSQIVNDFQKGDIAEGYSVSREKKESFPLTVTSAQKNPTAFYLCASSSDRGRISGNTIYFGEGSWLTVV.